The 5 T cell receptor beta chains below come from one sample, sequenced in a study of blood T cell repertoires in COVID-19. TCRdb's table, derived via immunoSEQ multiplex PCR, lists solely in-frame clones and lacks some. The sample holds fewer than 350,000 clones; more than 75% are singletons and the top ten take about 8.7%. Sequenced sample: peripheral blood. The receptor source for this set is a man in his forties with active or convalescent COVID-19.

The chain uses TRBV27 and TRBJ1-1; possible D gene TRBD1, 6 bases. Trimming shortened V by 5 bases and J by 5 bases, and 15 bases separated the two germline ends. The germline gives CDR1 MNHEY, CDR2 SMNVEV (reference sequence). There are 14 residues in the CDR3. The CDR3 region has the DNA TGTGCCAGCAGTCCCACGGGGGGGCTTACTGAAGCTTTCTTT. This codes for CASSPTGGLTEAFF.

This clone has a handful of counts. The CDR3 nucleotides are TGCGCCAGCAGCTTAAGCGGCCAAGAGACCCAGTACTTC. This sequence encodes CASSLSGQETQYF. The V and J genes are TRBV5-1 and TRBJ2-5; possibly TRBD2 for D (5 bases). The V gene's germline CDR1 is SGHRS and CDR2 YFSETQ. This CDR3 has 13 amino acids. The V end was cut by 2 bases, the J end by 1 base, with 6 bases between.

The CDR3 nucleotides read TGTGCCAGCAGCGTAGGTGTGGGAGGGGTTCACGAGCAGTACTTC. Translation: CASSVGVGGVHEQYF. The rearrangement joins TRBV9 to TRBJ2-7; 7 bases line up with TRBD2. Per germline, CDR1 SGDLS and CDR2 YYNGEE. The CDR3 totals 15 residues. Losses at the gene ends were 0 bases for V and 5 bases for J; bases not matched to a gene: 8.

In DNA, the CDR3 is TGTGCCAAACTACTAGCGCCAACCTACGAGCAGTACTTC. It yields the protein CAKLLAPTYEQYF. The chain joins TRBV24-1 to TRBJ2-7; 7 nucleotides agree with TRBD2. This CDR3 is built from 13 residues. The V gene end was trimmed by 11 bases and the J gene end by 2 bases; junction bases not matched to a gene: 8. Germline lookup yields CDR1 KGHDR and CDR2 SFDVKD.

The J gene is TRBJ2-1, the V gene TRBV7-9, with 9 positions matching TRBD2. Germline CDR1 SEHNR, CDR2 FQNEAQ (reference sequence). The V segment lost 7 bases and the J segment 6 bases; nucleotides outside the gene matches: 7. This CDR3 has 14 amino acids. Written as DNA, the CDR3 is TGTGCCAGCATCAGCGGGGGGCGGGGCAATGAGCAGTTCTTC. This sequence encodes CASISGGRGNEQFF.